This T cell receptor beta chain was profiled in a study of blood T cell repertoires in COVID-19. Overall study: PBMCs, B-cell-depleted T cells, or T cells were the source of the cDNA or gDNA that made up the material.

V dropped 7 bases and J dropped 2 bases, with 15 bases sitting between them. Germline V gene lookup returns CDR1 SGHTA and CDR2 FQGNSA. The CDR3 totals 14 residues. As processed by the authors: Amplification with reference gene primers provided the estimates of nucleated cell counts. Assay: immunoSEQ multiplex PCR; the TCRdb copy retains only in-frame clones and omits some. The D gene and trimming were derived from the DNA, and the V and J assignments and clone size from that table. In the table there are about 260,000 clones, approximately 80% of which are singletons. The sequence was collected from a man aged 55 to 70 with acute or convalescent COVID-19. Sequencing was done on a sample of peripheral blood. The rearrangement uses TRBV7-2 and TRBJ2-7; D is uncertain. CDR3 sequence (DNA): TGTGCCAGCACCGGTGGGTCTAGACCCTACGAGCAGTACTTC. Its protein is CASTGGSRPYEQYF.